This record concerns one T cell receptor beta chain sequence. This sample was taken from a study of T cell changes during pregnancy in multiple sclerosis. Libraries were prepared by immunoSEQ multiplex PCR; TCRdb keeps only in-frame clonotypes and omits some of them. The table records tens of thousands of clones, over 90% of them present only once. Germline V CDR1 and CDR2: MGHDK, SYGVNS. Deletions cut 4 bases from V and 6 bases from J, with 4 bases between. The CDR3 covers 11 residues. Sequenced material: peripheral blood, taken in the third trimester of pregnancy. The receptor comes from a female donor with multiple sclerosis, enrolled in a pregnancy study. The chain carries TRBV25-1 and TRBJ2-1; no reliable D call. CDR3 sequence reads: CASSGGNEQFF. In DNA form, the CDR3 reads TGTGCCAGCAGTGGCGGCAATGAGCAGTTCTTC.